The 6 T cell receptor beta chains given below trace back to one sample, sequenced in a study of T cell responses to AZD1222 COVID-19 vaccine. The method was immunoSEQ multiplex PCR; TCRdb's version includes in-frame clones alone and lacks a portion of them. The data show around 160,000 clones, 85% to 95% seen once. Sample: peripheral blood, taken 28 days after the second AZD1222 dose. These receptors all come from an adult who received the AZD1222 COVID-19 vaccine.

The rearrangement uses TRBV6-5 and TRBJ2-7; the D gene is possibly TRBD2 (6 bases). The CDR3 sequence is 15 residues long. Germline values: CDR1 MNHEY, CDR2 SVGAGI. Trimming left V 8 bases short and J 2 bases short, with 19 bases between. The CDR3 sequence: CASGTLSIGAYEQYF. DNA of the CDR3: TGTGCCAGCGGGACTCTGAGTATCGGAGCCTACGAGCAGTACTTC.

This chain joins TRBV9 and TRBJ1-1; a possible D gene is TRBD1 (5 bases). Germline loops: CDR1 SGDLS, CDR2 YYNGEE. V was cut by 0 bases and J by 2 bases, with 8 bases left in between. The CDR3 totals 14 residues. The CDR3 sequence: CASSVVDRNTEAFF. In nucleotides, the CDR3 is TGTGCCAGCAGCGTAGTTGACAGAAACACTGAAGCTTTCTTT.

To note about this clone: Different DNA sequences within this sample yield the same CDR3. V is TRBV4-2 and J is TRBJ2-1, with 11 bases fitting TRBD2. V gave up 1 base and J gave up 2 bases; unmatched junction bases: 4. The CDR3 length is 17 residues. The V gene's germline CDR1 is LGHNA and CDR2 YNFKEQ. The CDR3 here is CASSQAGTSGAYNEQFF. For the CDR3, the DNA is TGTGCCAGCAGCCAAGCTGGGACTAGCGGTGCCTACAATGAGCAGTTCTTC.

The chain couples TRBV28 to TRBJ2-1; 9 bases are a match to TRBD2. The CDR3 consists of 14 residues. CDR1 and CDR2 (germline): MDHEN, SYDVKM. The V gene end was trimmed by 7 bases and the J gene end by 5 bases; junction bases not matched to a gene: 6. As DNA, the CDR3 is TGTGCCAGCACCGCGGGGGGGGCCCACAATGAGCAGTTCTTC. The encoded protein is CASTAGGAHNEQFF.

V and J are TRBV5-6 and TRBJ1-2; D is ambiguous. Germline CDR1 is SGHDT and CDR2 is YYEEEE. With 2 bases removed from V and 0 bases from J, the gap between germline ends came to 11 bases. The CDR3 covers 15 residues. CDR3 protein: CASSFGTAPNYGYTF. For the CDR3, the DNA is TGTGCCAGCAGCTTCGGAACAGCACCTAACTATGGCTACACCTTC.

The rearrangement joins TRBV9 to TRBJ2-3; tentatively, D is TRBD2 (6 bases). Germline V gene lookup returns CDR1 SGDLS and CDR2 YYNGEE. The V end was cut by 4 bases, the J end by 2 bases, with 17 bases between. This CDR3 region has 16 residues. The CDR3 sequence: CASSSLVLAFTDTQYF. The CDR3 coding sequence is TGTGCCAGCAGCTCCTTGGTCCTAGCGTTCACAGATACGCAGTATTTT. The variable domain in full, completed from reference TRBV9 and TRBJ2-3, reads DSGVTQTPKHLITATGQRVTLRCSPRSGDLSVYWYQQSLDQGLQFLIQYYNGEERAKGNILERFSAQQFPDLHSELNLSSLELGDSALYFCASSSLVLAFTDTQYFGPGTRLTVL.